A selection of T cell receptor beta chains follows, all from one sample in a study of blood T cell repertoires in COVID-19. Sequenced by immunoSEQ multiplex PCR; TCRdb stores in-frame clones only, minus some. The table includes 310,000 or so clones, roughly 90% detected once. The sample was PBMCs or T cells enriched from blood (not recorded which). Receptors were obtained from a woman between 18 and 30 years old with acute COVID-19. Both conserved end residues are part of each CDR3. The D gene is left open where the match is weak. For some rows the clone size is stated as once, few or many, or as a class when expanded; others skip it.

j_gene: TRBJ2-7
len: 14
abundance: few
d_gene: TRBD2
v_gene: TRBV27
CDR3nt: TGTGCCAGCAGTTTCACTAGCGGGAGCTACGAGCAGTACTTC
CDR3aa: CASSFTSGSYEQYF

j_gene: TRBJ2-1
len: 16
abundance: .
d_gene: TRBD2
v_gene: TRBV2
CDR3nt: TGTGCCAGCAGTTTCCTTACTAGCGGGTCATACAATGAGCAGTTCTTC
CDR3aa: CASSFLTSGSYNEQFF

j_gene: TRBJ1-2
len: 12
abundance: .
d_gene: .
v_gene: TRBV20-1
CDR3nt: TGCAGTGCTAGTTCAGCTAACTATGGCTACACCTTC
CDR3aa: CSASSANYGYTF

j_gene: TRBJ1-2
len: 14
abundance: .
d_gene: .
v_gene: TRBV2
CDR3nt: TGTGCCAGCAGCCGGGTGGAAATCGGTGGAGGCTACACCTTC
CDR3aa: CASSRVEIGGGYTF

j_gene: TRBJ1-2
len: 14
abundance: .
d_gene: .
v_gene: TRBV4-2
CDR3nt: TGTGCCAGCAGCCAAGAGAGGGCGGGACATGGCTACACCTTC
CDR3aa: CASSQERAGHGYTF

j_gene: TRBJ1-6
len: 15
abundance: .
d_gene: .
v_gene: TRBV3-1/TRBV3-2
CDR3nt: TGTGCCAGCAGCCTTCGGGGGGGACCTAATTCACCCCTCCACTTT
CDR3aa: CASSLRGGPNSPLHF

j_gene: TRBJ1-1
len: 14
abundance: .
d_gene: TRBD1
v_gene: TRBV2
CDR3nt: TGTGCCAGCAGTGAAAAGGGGGCGCGCACTGAAGCTTTCTTT
CDR3aa: CASSEKGARTEAFF

j_gene: TRBJ2-7
len: 13
abundance: .
d_gene: .
v_gene: TRBV2
CDR3nt: TGTGCCAGCAGTGTCAGGGGCGGCGGGGAGCAGTACTTC
CDR3aa: CASSVRGGGEQYF

j_gene: TRBJ1-2
len: 13
abundance: once
d_gene: TRBD1
v_gene: TRBV7-2
CDR3nt: TGTGCCAGCAGCCGGGACAGGAACTATGGCTACACCTTC
CDR3aa: CASSRDRNYGYTF

j_gene: TRBJ1-5
len: 15
abundance: .
d_gene: .
v_gene: TRBV6-5
CDR3nt: TGTGCCAGCAGTTACTCGATCCCAGATGATCAGCCCCAGCATTTT
CDR3aa: CASSYSIPDDQPQHF

j_gene: TRBJ1-6
len: 14
abundance: .
d_gene: .
v_gene: TRBV6-5
CDR3nt: TGTGCCAGCAGCCCCCTGAGGGAAGGTTCACCCCTCCACTTT
CDR3aa: CASSPLREGSPLHF

j_gene: TRBJ1-1
len: 12
abundance: .
d_gene: TRBD1
v_gene: TRBV28
CDR3nt: TGTGCCAGCAGTCTAGGACAGGGCCCAGCTTTCTTT
CDR3aa: CASSLGQGPAFF

j_gene: TRBJ1-5
len: 15
abundance: .
d_gene: .
v_gene: TRBV28
CDR3nt: TGTGCCAGCAGTTTTGTGGGGGCGAGCAATCAGCCCCAGCATTTT
CDR3aa: CASSFVGASNQPQHF

j_gene: TRBJ2-1
len: 15
abundance: once
d_gene: .
v_gene: TRBV7-3
CDR3nt: TGTGCCAGCAGCTTAGGTGCGGGAAACTACAATGAGCAGTTCTTC
CDR3aa: CASSLGAGNYNEQFF

j_gene: TRBJ2-3
len: 15
abundance: .
d_gene: TRBD2
v_gene: TRBV5-1
CDR3nt: TGCGCCAGCAACCTAGCGGGAGATTGGGCAGATACGCAGTATTTT
CDR3aa: CASNLAGDWADTQYF

j_gene: TRBJ2-7
len: 15
abundance: .
d_gene: TRBD2
v_gene: TRBV16
CDR3nt: TGTGCCAGCAGCCAAGGGGGACTAGCCCCCGTCGAGCAGTACTTC
CDR3aa: CASSQGGLAPVEQYF

j_gene: TRBJ2-7
len: 16
abundance: .
d_gene: .
v_gene: TRBV6-1
CDR3nt: TGTGCCAGCAGTGAAGCGGTTAGAACAGAACCCTACGAGCAGTACTTC
CDR3aa: CASSEAVRTEPYEQYF

j_gene: TRBJ2-1
len: 18
abundance: .
d_gene: TRBD2
v_gene: TRBV7-3
CDR3nt: TGTGCCAGCAGCTTAACAGTTGGGGCTAGCGGGAGGACTAATGAGCAGTTCTTC
CDR3aa: CASSLTVGASGRTNEQFF

j_gene: TRBJ1-2
len: 12
abundance: .
d_gene: TRBD1
v_gene: TRBV2
CDR3nt: TGTGCCAGCACCCTACAGGGGAGCAGCTACACCTTC
CDR3aa: CASTLQGSSYTF

j_gene: TRBJ2-7
len: 16
abundance: .
d_gene: TRBD2
v_gene: TRBV7-8
CDR3nt: TGTGCCAGCAGCTTGATGACTAGCGGGACTGCTCACGAGCAGTACTTC
CDR3aa: CASSLMTSGTAHEQYF

j_gene: TRBJ1-2
len: 15
abundance: .
d_gene: .
v_gene: TRBV2
CDR3nt: TGTGCCAGCAGTGGGGTCTTCGGGGAGAGCTATGGCTACACCTTC
CDR3aa: CASSGVFGESYGYTF

j_gene: TRBJ2-7
len: 13
abundance: .
d_gene: .
v_gene: TRBV6-5
CDR3nt: TGTGCCAGCAGTTACTCGGCAGGGGTCGAGCAGTACTTC
CDR3aa: CASSYSAGVEQYF

j_gene: TRBJ1-1
len: 12
abundance: once
d_gene: TRBD1
v_gene: TRBV12-3/TRBV12-4
CDR3nt: TGTGCCAGCAGGGACAGGGTTACTGAAGCTTTCTTT
CDR3aa: CASRDRVTEAFF

j_gene: TRBJ2-7
len: 14
abundance: .
d_gene: .
v_gene: TRBV27
CDR3nt: TGTGCCAGCAGTTTTTCCGGGAGTGTCTACGAGCAGTACTTC
CDR3aa: CASSFSGSVYEQYF

j_gene: TRBJ2-3
len: 15
abundance: .
d_gene: .
v_gene: TRBV11-3
CDR3nt: TGTGCCAGCAGCCCCCCACAGGCCCTCACAGATACGCAGTATTTT
CDR3aa: CASSPPQALTDTQYF

j_gene: TRBJ1-5
len: 16
abundance: .
d_gene: TRBD1
v_gene: TRBV4-2
CDR3nt: TGTGCCAGCAGCCTTCTGGGGACAGGGGGCGTTCAGCCCCAGCATTTT
CDR3aa: CASSLLGTGGVQPQHF

j_gene: TRBJ2-1
len: 15
abundance: .
d_gene: TRBD2
v_gene: TRBV5-4
CDR3nt: TGTGCCAGCAGCTTGGGCAGCGGGAGCCACAATGAGCAGTTCTTC
CDR3aa: CASSLGSGSHNEQFF

j_gene: TRBJ2-1
len: 16
abundance: .
d_gene: TRBD1
v_gene: TRBV19
CDR3nt: TGTGCCAGTAGTATAGGGGGACAGGGGCGCTACAATGAGCAGTTCTTC
CDR3aa: CASSIGGQGRYNEQFF

j_gene: TRBJ1-5
len: 14
abundance: once
d_gene: .
v_gene: TRBV7-8
CDR3nt: TGTGCCAGCAGCTTACGAGATAGCAATCAGCCCCAGCATTTT
CDR3aa: CASSLRDSNQPQHF

j_gene: TRBJ2-4
len: 14
abundance: .
d_gene: .
v_gene: TRBV14
CDR3nt: TGTGCCAGCAGCCGAAGTAGCCCCGGAAACATTCAGTACTTC
CDR3aa: CASSRSSPGNIQYF

j_gene: TRBJ2-1
len: 13
abundance: .
d_gene: TRBD2
v_gene: TRBV5-1
CDR3nt: TGCGCCAGCCGACTAGCGGATTACAATGAGCAGTTCTTC
CDR3aa: CASRLADYNEQFF

j_gene: TRBJ2-1
len: 13
abundance: .
d_gene: .
v_gene: TRBV28
CDR3nt: TGTGCCAGCACCCTCCTCACAGGGCATGAGCAGTTCTTC
CDR3aa: CASTLLTGHEQFF

j_gene: TRBJ2-1
len: 17
abundance: .
d_gene: TRBD2
v_gene: TRBV3-1/TRBV3-2
CDR3nt: TGTGCCAGCAGCCAAGCCCATGGCGGGAGAAGGTACAATGAGCAGTTCTTC
CDR3aa: CASSQAHGGRRYNEQFF

j_gene: TRBJ2-3
len: 14
abundance: .
d_gene: .
v_gene: TRBV10-1
CDR3nt: TGCGCCAGCAGTGACCCCTCTAGCACAGATACGCAGTATTTT
CDR3aa: CASSDPSSTDTQYF

j_gene: TRBJ2-7
len: 16
abundance: .
d_gene: TRBD2
v_gene: TRBV15
CDR3nt: TGTGCCACCAGCAGTTCTAGCGGCTACAGCTCCTACGAGCAGTACTTC
CDR3aa: CATSSSSGYSSYEQYF

j_gene: TRBJ1-4
len: 14
abundance: .
d_gene: TRBD1
v_gene: TRBV28
CDR3nt: TGTGCCAGCGGCACAGGGGGCCGTAATGAAAAACTGTTTTTT
CDR3aa: CASGTGGRNEKLFF

j_gene: TRBJ2-1
len: 18
abundance: .
d_gene: TRBD2
v_gene: TRBV5-1
CDR3nt: TGCGCCAGCAGCTTCAAACCAGGACTAGCGGGAGCTGGGGGTGAGCAGTTCTTC
CDR3aa: CASSFKPGLAGAGGEQFF

j_gene: TRBJ2-5
len: 15
abundance: .
d_gene: .
v_gene: TRBV7-8
CDR3nt: TGTGCCAGCAGCTTAAAACAGGCATTCAAAGAGACCCAGTACTTC
CDR3aa: CASSLKQAFKETQYF

j_gene: TRBJ2-1
len: 16
abundance: .
d_gene: TRBD2
v_gene: TRBV6-5
CDR3nt: TGTGCCAGCAGTTACTCGGTACTAGCGGGAGGCAATGAGCAGTTCTTC
CDR3aa: CASSYSVLAGGNEQFF

j_gene: TRBJ1-6
len: 16
abundance: .
d_gene: .
v_gene: TRBV5-6
CDR3nt: TGTGCCAGCAGCTTGGCAACGTGGCAGGGCTCCTCACCCCTCCACTTT
CDR3aa: CASSLATWQGSSPLHF

j_gene: TRBJ2-1
len: 18
abundance: .
d_gene: .
v_gene: TRBV4-1
CDR3nt: TGCGCCAGCAGCCAAGTAATCCTAATATCACAGTTCTACAATGAGCAGTTCTTC
CDR3aa: CASSQVILISQFYNEQFF

j_gene: TRBJ1-1
len: 12
abundance: .
d_gene: TRBD1
v_gene: TRBV5-4
CDR3nt: TGTGCCATACAGGGGGGGAACACTGAAGCTTTCTTT
CDR3aa: CAIQGGNTEAFF

j_gene: TRBJ1-1
len: 12
abundance: .
d_gene: TRBD1
v_gene: TRBV6-5
CDR3nt: TGTGCCAGTACAGGGGGCTGGACTGAAGCTTTCTTT
CDR3aa: CASTGGWTEAFF

j_gene: TRBJ2-1
len: 16
abundance: .
d_gene: TRBD2
v_gene: TRBV4-3
CDR3nt: TGCGCCAGCAGCCATTTCCCTGGGGGGGGATACAATGAGCAGTTCTTC
CDR3aa: CASSHFPGGGYNEQFF

j_gene: TRBJ1-4
len: 16
abundance: .
d_gene: TRBD1
v_gene: TRBV5-6
CDR3nt: TGTGCCAGCAGCTTGGCGAAGGGACAGGCGGATGAAAAACTGTTTTTT
CDR3aa: CASSLAKGQADEKLFF

j_gene: TRBJ2-3
len: 15
abundance: .
d_gene: .
v_gene: TRBV21-1
CDR3nt: TGTGCCAGCACATGGACTAGCGGGAGATGGGATACGCAGTATTTT
CDR3aa: CASTWTSGRWDTQYF

j_gene: TRBJ2-7
len: 13
abundance: .
d_gene: TRBD1
v_gene: TRBV19
CDR3nt: TGTGCCAGTAGGGGGACAGGGGCCAACGAGCAGTACTTC
CDR3aa: CASRGTGANEQYF

j_gene: TRBJ1-2
len: 16
abundance: .
d_gene: .
v_gene: TRBV4-2
CDR3nt: TGTGCCAGCAGTCGGACCCCAGGGCTCTCCAACTATGGCTACACCTTC
CDR3aa: CASSRTPGLSNYGYTF

j_gene: TRBJ2-1
len: 16
abundance: .
d_gene: TRBD2
v_gene: TRBV7-9
CDR3nt: TGTGCCAGCAGCTTATTATTTGCGGGAGTGGGGAATGAGCAGTTCTTC
CDR3aa: CASSLLFAGVGNEQFF

j_gene: TRBJ1-1
len: 13
abundance: .
d_gene: .
v_gene: TRBV27
CDR3nt: TGTGCCAGCAGTTTAACCGGAGGCACTGAAGCTTTCTTT
CDR3aa: CASSLTGGTEAFF

j_gene: TRBJ2-1
len: 17
abundance: once
d_gene: TRBD2
v_gene: TRBV10-3
CDR3nt: TGTGCCATCAGTGAGTCCATGGGACTAGCGGGAAGGAATGAGCAGTTCTTC
CDR3aa: CAISESMGLAGRNEQFF

j_gene: TRBJ2-3
len: 16
abundance: .
d_gene: TRBD2
v_gene: TRBV6-5
CDR3nt: TGTGCCAGCAGTTACGTAGCGGGAGGGCCCACAGATACGCAGTATTTT
CDR3aa: CASSYVAGGPTDTQYF

j_gene: TRBJ2-3
len: 13
abundance: .
d_gene: .
v_gene: TRBV3-1/TRBV3-2
CDR3nt: TGTGCCAGCAGCCAGGGCATCACAGATACGCAGTATTTT
CDR3aa: CASSQGITDTQYF

j_gene: TRBJ1-2
len: 13
abundance: .
d_gene: .
v_gene: TRBV7-9
CDR3nt: TGTGCCAGCAGCCCTACAGGGACCCATGGCTACACCTTC
CDR3aa: CASSPTGTHGYTF

j_gene: TRBJ2-1
len: 13
abundance: .
d_gene: .
v_gene: TRBV7-2
CDR3nt: TGTGCCAGCAGCCCGCAGCGGTACAATGAGCAGTTCTTC
CDR3aa: CASSPQRYNEQFF

j_gene: TRBJ1-2
len: 14
abundance: once
d_gene: .
v_gene: TRBV30
CDR3nt: TGTGCCTGGAGTGCCTACCTCGACAGAGGTGGCTACACCTTC
CDR3aa: CAWSAYLDRGGYTF